Presented here are 25 T cell receptor beta chains from one specimen sequenced in a study of cytomegalovirus exposure and HLA in healthy donors. In the PCR, 60 Vbeta and 13 Jbeta primers were used. Clones were read by immunoSEQ multiplex PCR, and TCRdb kept only the in-frame ones, dropping some. Of under 200,000 clones in the sample, around three quarters are singletons; the top ten hold less than 2.5%. Sequences were obtained from PBMCs. The source is a man between 50 and 59 years old in good health and CMV-seropositive.

The chain links TRBV4-1 to TRBJ1-5; 7 nucleotides match TRBD1. From germline, CDR1 is MGHRA and CDR2 YSYEKL. The CDR3 covers 15 residues. The V and J ends lost 8 bases and 7 bases, in that order; junction bases with no gene match: 14. The CDR3, as DNA: TGCGCCAGCCGAACAGGGGTCATGGCAAAGCAGCCCCAGCATTTT. Its translation: CASRTGVMAKQPQHF.

The CDR3 here is CASSGLGTDYGYTF. The CDR3, as DNA: TGTGCCAGCAGCGGTTTGGGGACAGACTATGGCTACACCTTC. The chain links TRBV5-4 to TRBJ1-2; 7 positions match TRBD1. Per the germline V gene, CDR1 is SGHNT and CDR2 is YYREEE (reference sequence). V lost 4 bases and J lost 3; bases outside the gene matches: 6. This CDR3 is built from 14 residues.

This clone showed up just a few times. The chain links TRBV5-4 to TRBJ1-2; 8 nucleotides match TRBD1. V shed 0 bases, J shed 8 bases, and the junction held 6 bases outside the gene matches. Germline CDR1 and CDR2: SGHNT and YYREEE (reference sequence). This CDR3 region has 14 residues. In DNA, the CDR3 is TGTGCCAGCAGCTTGGCCCAGGGGGCGCCGGGCTACACCTTC. It specifies CASSLAQGAPGYTF.

This sequence joins TRBV29-1 and TRBJ2-7; 10 bases agree with TRBD1. CDR3 length: 14 residues. From germline, CDR1 is SQVTM and CDR2 ANQGSEA. With V trimmed by 6 bases and J by 0 bases, 5 bases remained unmatched. The CDR3 spells CSVAGTGASYEQYF. Here the CDR3 DNA reads TGCAGCGTCGCCGGGACAGGGGCCTCCTACGAGCAGTACTTC.

The chain joins TRBV9 to TRBJ2-3, with a weak D call TRBD1 (6 bases). Germline loops: CDR1 SGDLS, CDR2 YYNGEE. There are 16 residues in the CDR3. V lost 1 base to trimming and J lost 0 bases, with 12 bases between them. CDR3 sequence reads: CASSVTGQISTDTQYF. The DNA for the CDR3 is TGTGCCAGCAGCGTAACAGGACAGATCAGCACAGATACGCAGTATTTT.

This clone appeared a few times. This chain uses TRBV5-4 with TRBJ2-7; D is uncertain. Trimming left V 0 bases short and J 4 bases short, with 17 bases between. The V gene's germline CDR1 is SGHNT and CDR2 YYREEE (reference sequence). The CDR3 length is 16 residues. The CDR3 region is CASSLALPTVEYEQYF. CDR3 DNA sequence: TGTGCCAGCAGCTTGGCCCTACCTACCGTGGAGTACGAGCAGTACTTC.

This clone was counted a single time. The chain couples TRBV9 to TRBJ2-7; 11 bases match TRBD1. Germline V gene sequence: CDR1 SGDLS, CDR2 YYNGEE. The ends lost 4 bases at V and 3 bases at J; junction bases unmatched: 3. This CDR3 spans 14 amino acids. The CDR3 DNA is TGTGCCAGCAGCTGGGGACAGGGGGACTACGAGCAGTACTTC. Protein product: CASSWGQGDYEQYF.

The chain has TRBV10-3 and TRBJ2-4; D is unclear. Trimming cost V 2 bases and J 1 base, with 9 bases left between them. In germline, CDR1 is ENHRY, CDR2 SYGVKD. CDR3 size: 15 residues. This CDR3 is CAISEGSRAKNIQYF. The CDR3 nucleotides read TGTGCCATCAGTGAGGGCTCCAGGGCCAAAAACATTCAGTACTTC.

Remarks on this clone: The junction and the germline gene differ at one end; a read error may be behind it. The CDR3 nucleotides read TGCGCCAACAGCATCGACAGAAACTATGGCTACACCTTC. It is translated as CANSIDRNYGYTF. The chain employs TRBV5-1 and TRBJ1-2, with D maybe TRBD1 (5 bases). The CDR3 sequence is 13 residues long. The germline gives CDR1 SGHRS, CDR2 YFSETQ.

V usage is TRBV27 and J usage is TRBJ1-5, with D unresolved. V gave up 3 bases and J gave up 2 bases, with 8 bases separating them. The CDR3 sequence is 14 residues long. Per the germline V gene, CDR1 is MNHEY and CDR2 is SMNVEV (reference sequence). The CDR3 DNA sequence: TGTGCCAGCAGTTTGGCCGCCGGCAATCAGCCCCAGCATTTT. Encoded protein: CASSLAAGNQPQHF.

The chain links TRBV7-8 to TRBJ2-1; TRBD1 might be the D (6 bases). Trimming cost V 1 base and J 16 bases, with 23 bases left between them. Germline CDR1 is SGHVS and CDR2 is FQNEAQ. This CDR3 has 15 residues. The CDR3 spells CASSLERGSWPRSFF. Here the CDR3 DNA reads TGTGCCAGCAGCTTAGAGAGGGGGTCGTGGCCCCGTTCTTTCTTC.

V usage is TRBV7-9 and J usage is TRBJ1-6, with D perhaps TRBD1 (6 bases). The CDR3 loop spans 14 amino acids. Trimming pared 6 bases from V and 7 bases from J, leaving 13 bases between. Per the germline V gene, CDR1 is SEHNR and CDR2 is FQNEAQ (reference sequence). For the CDR3, the DNA is TGTGCCAGCAGTCTCTCAGGGGAAAATTCACCCCTCCACTTT. Translating it yields CASSLSGENSPLHF. The full variable domain, with the rest looked up from reference TRBV7-9 and TRBJ1-6, is DTGVSQNPRHKITKRGQNVTFRCDPISEHNRLYWYRQTLGQGPEFLTYFQNEAQLEKSRLLSDRFSAERPKGSFSTLEIQRTEQGDSAMYLCASSLSGENSPLHFGNGTRLTVT.

In its sample, this clone was seen a few times. V and J are TRBV4-3 and TRBJ2-3, with 8 bases lining up with TRBD2. Germline CDR1 and CDR2: LGHNA and YSLEER. This CDR3 is built from 15 residues. V dropped 0 bases and J dropped 3; count of bases not matched to a gene: 2. The CDR3 sequence is CASSQETSVTDTQYF. In nucleotides, the CDR3 is TGCGCCAGCAGCCAAGAGACTAGCGTAACAGATACGCAGTATTTT.

Comment on this clone: At one end, the junction sequence differs from germline, possibly due to a read error. The chain combines TRBV7-7 with TRBJ2-1, with 9 bases fitting TRBD1. Per germline, CDR1 SSHAT and CDR2 FNYEAQ (reference sequence). The CDR3 extends over 15 amino acids. The CDR3, as DNA: TGTGCTAGCAGCCGAGGGACAGGGCGGGACAATGAGCAGTTCTTC. This sequence encodes CASSRGTGRDNEQFF.

A word on this clone: One end of the junction is discordant with germline, which a read error may explain. The chain recombines TRBV7-7 with TRBJ1-6; 7 bases are shared with TRBD1. Germline V gives CDR1 SSHAT, CDR2 FNYEAQ (reference sequence). This CDR3 is 13 amino acids long. CDR3 coding DNA: TGTGCTAGCAGCCGGGACAGTAATTCACCCCTCCACTTT. As protein: CASSRDSNSPLHF.

The gene calls are TRBV7-2 and TRBJ2-4, with D perhaps TRBD2 (5 bases). The CDR3 has 16 amino acids. Trimming shortened V by 3 bases and J by 0 bases, and 12 bases separated the two germline ends. Germline V gene sequence: CDR1 SGHTA, CDR2 FQGNSA. The CDR3 spells CASSFRPGLAKNIQYF. CDR3 DNA sequence: TGTGCCAGCAGCTTCCGTCCAGGACTAGCCAAAAACATTCAGTACTTC. The full variable domain, rest sourced from reference TRBV7-2 and TRBJ2-4, is GAGVSQSPSNKVTEKGKDVELRCDPISGHTALYWYRQSLGQGLEFLIYFQGNSAPDKSGLPSDRFSAERTGGSVSTLTIQRTQQEDSAVYLCASSFRPGLAKNIQYFGAGTRLSVL.

The sample holds one count of this clone. This sequence joins TRBV5-4 and TRBJ2-5; D is perhaps TRBD2 (5 bases). The CDR3 covers 14 residues. V lost 3 bases and J 4 bases, leaving 13 bases between the germline ends. Germline CDR1 reads SGHNT; CDR2 reads YYREEE (reference sequence). The CDR3 is CASSSEPGTETQYF. In nucleotides, the CDR3 is TGTGCCAGCAGCTCGGAGCCGGGAACAGAGACCCAGTACTTC.

The V gene is TRBV6-1, the J gene TRBJ2-3; 8 bases agree with TRBD2. J was trimmed by 4 bases and V by 5 bases; bases with no gene match: 5. Germline V gene sequence: CDR1 MNHNS, CDR2 SASEGT. The CDR3 covers 14 residues. CDR3 coding DNA: TGTGCCAGCAGTAGCGGGGGTATACCAGATACGCAGTATTTT. The encoded protein is CASSSGGIPDTQYF.

V gene TRBV15 combines with J gene TRBJ2-7; possibly TRBD1 for D (5 bases). Germline-derived CDR1 and CDR2 are LNHNV and YYDKDF (reference sequence). Trimming cost V 3 bases and J 2 bases, with 17 bases left between them. This CDR3 has 16 amino acids. The DNA of the CDR3 is TGTGCCACCAGCAGTGCGAACCTGGACAACACCTACGAGCAGTACTTC. It specifies CATSSANLDNTYEQYF.

V gene TRBV6-5 combines with J gene TRBJ2-7; D perhaps matches TRBD1 (6 bases). This CDR3 is built from 14 residues. Trimming removed 8 bases at V and 3 bases at J, with 17 bases between. Germline V gene lookup returns CDR1 MNHEY and CDR2 SVGAGI. The CDR3 sequence: CASHQSKQGYEQYF. As DNA, the CDR3 is TGTGCCAGCCACCAATCGAAACAGGGCTACGAGCAGTACTTC.

V and J are TRBV12-5 and TRBJ1-4; TRBD1 aligns across 8 bases. V lost 1 base and J lost 8; bases outside the gene matches: 9. Germline CDR1 and CDR2: LGHNT and FRNRAP. The CDR3 has 16 residues. This chain's CDR3 is CASGLDGQGGREKLFF. The CDR3 region has the DNA TGTGCTAGTGGTTTGGACGGACAGGGTGGTAGAGAAAAACTGTTTTTT.

The rearrangement uses TRBV4-3 and TRBJ1-4; no firm D call. From germline, CDR1 is LGHNA and CDR2 YSLEER. The CDR3 consists of 15 residues. The V end lost 1 base, the J end lost 4 bases, and 10 bases lay between the germline ends. The CDR3 spells CASSQGPQNNEKLFF. The CDR3 DNA follows: TGCGCCAGCAGCCAAGGGCCGCAGAATAATGAAAAACTGTTTTTT.

This chain uses TRBV7-8 with TRBJ1-2, with D possibly being TRBD1 (6 bases). CDR1 and CDR2 (germline): SGHVS, FQNEAQ. Trimming stripped 10 bases from V and 2 bases from J, with 11 bases between. The CDR3 length is 12 residues. CDR3 sequence: CATKTGNYGYTF. The CDR3 DNA reads TGTGCCACAAAAACAGGGAACTATGGCTACACCTTC.

The chain combines TRBV5-1 with TRBJ2-3; perhaps TRBD1 as D (6 bases). The CDR3 sequence is 15 residues long. The germline V gene has CDR1 SGHRS and CDR2 YFSETQ. Trimming left V 3 bases short and J 1 base short, with 12 bases between. The DNA of the CDR3 is TGCGCCAGCAGCTCATGGGGGCCGGGCACAGATACGCAGTATTTT. It specifies CASSSWGPGTDTQYF.

The chain has TRBV28 and TRBJ1-1; D unresolved. V gave up 6 bases and J gave up 7 bases, with 24 bases separating them. The CDR3 length is 16 residues. Germline values: CDR1 MDHEN, CDR2 SYDVKM. The CDR3 loop is CASSLGGHRAGIEAFF. CDR3 DNA: TGTGCCAGCAGCCTCGGCGGGCACCGCGCGGGGATTGAAGCTTTCTTT.